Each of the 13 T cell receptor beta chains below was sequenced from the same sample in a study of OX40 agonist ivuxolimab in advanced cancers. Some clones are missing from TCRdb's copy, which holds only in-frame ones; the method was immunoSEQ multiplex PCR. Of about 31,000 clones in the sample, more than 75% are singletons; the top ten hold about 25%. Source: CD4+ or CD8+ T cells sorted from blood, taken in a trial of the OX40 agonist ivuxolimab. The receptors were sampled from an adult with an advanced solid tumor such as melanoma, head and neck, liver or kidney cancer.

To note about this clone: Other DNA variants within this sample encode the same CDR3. The CDR3 DNA is TGTGCCACCAGCAGAGATCCCGGGGTTGGCAATCAGCCCCAGCATTTT. It translates to CATSRDPGVGNQPQHF. The chain links TRBV15 to TRBJ1-5; no clear D. The V end was cut by 0 bases, the J end by 2 bases, with 11 bases between. This CDR3 comprises 16 residues. The germline V gene has CDR1 LNHNV and CDR2 YYDKDF (reference sequence).

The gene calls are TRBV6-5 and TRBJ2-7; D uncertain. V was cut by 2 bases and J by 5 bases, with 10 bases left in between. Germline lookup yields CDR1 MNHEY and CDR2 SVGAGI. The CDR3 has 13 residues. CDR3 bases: TGTGCCAGCAGTTACCCCGCTCAAGACGAGCAGTACTTC. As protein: CASSYPAQDEQYF.

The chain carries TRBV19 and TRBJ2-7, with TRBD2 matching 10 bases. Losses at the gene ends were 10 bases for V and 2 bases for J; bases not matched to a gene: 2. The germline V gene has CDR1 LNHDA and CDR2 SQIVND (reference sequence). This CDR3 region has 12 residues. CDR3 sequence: CATTSGAYEQYF. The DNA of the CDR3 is TGTGCCACAACTAGCGGGGCCTACGAGCAGTACTTC. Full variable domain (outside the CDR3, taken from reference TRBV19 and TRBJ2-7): DGGITQSPKYLFRKEGQNVTLSCEQNLNHDAMYWYRQDPGQGLRLIYYSQIVNDFQKGDIAEGYSVSREKKESFPLTVTSAQKNPTAFYLCATTSGAYEQYFGPGTRLTVT.

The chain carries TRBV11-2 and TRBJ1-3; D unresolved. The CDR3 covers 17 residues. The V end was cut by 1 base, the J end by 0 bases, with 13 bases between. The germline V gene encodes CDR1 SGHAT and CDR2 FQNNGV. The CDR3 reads CASSLGSALVSGNTIYF. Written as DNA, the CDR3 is TGTGCCAGCAGCTTAGGATCGGCGCTGGTCTCTGGAAACACCATATATTTT. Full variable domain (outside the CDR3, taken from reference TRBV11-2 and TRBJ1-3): EAGVAQSPRYKIIEKRQSVAFWCNPISGHATLYWYQQILGQGPKLLIQFQNNGVVDDSQLPKDRFSAERLKGVDSTLKIQPAKLEDSAVYLCASSLGSALVSGNTIYFGEGSWLTVV.

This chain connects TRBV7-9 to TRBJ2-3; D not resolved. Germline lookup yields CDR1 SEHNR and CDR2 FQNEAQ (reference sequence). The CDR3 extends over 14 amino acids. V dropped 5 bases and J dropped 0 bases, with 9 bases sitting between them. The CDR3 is CASSPYVSTDTQYF. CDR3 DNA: TGTGCCAGCAGCCCATACGTTAGCACAGATACGCAGTATTTT.

Here the CDR3 DNA reads TGTGCCAGCTCAGAGCGTAATCAGCCCCAGCATTTT. Its translation is CASSERNQPQHF. The chain has TRBV18 and TRBJ1-5, with no clear D. The germline gives CDR1 KGHSH, CDR2 LQKENI. V was cut by 5 bases and J by 4 bases, with 6 bases left in between. This CDR3 contains 12 residues.

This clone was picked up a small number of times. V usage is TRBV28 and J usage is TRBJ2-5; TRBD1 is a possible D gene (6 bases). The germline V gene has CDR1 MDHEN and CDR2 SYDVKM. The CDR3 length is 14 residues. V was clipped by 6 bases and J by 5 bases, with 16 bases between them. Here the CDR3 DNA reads TGTGCCAGCAGGCCTACAGGGTTCGGGGAGACCCAGTACTTC. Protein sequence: CASRPTGFGETQYF.

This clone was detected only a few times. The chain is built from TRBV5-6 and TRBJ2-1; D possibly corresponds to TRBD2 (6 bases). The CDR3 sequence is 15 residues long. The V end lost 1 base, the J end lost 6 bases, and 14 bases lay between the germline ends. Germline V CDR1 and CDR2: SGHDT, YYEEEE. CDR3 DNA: TGTGCCAGCAGCTTGAGGGAGGCGGCCTCCAATGAGCAGTTCTTC. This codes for CASSLREAASNEQFF.

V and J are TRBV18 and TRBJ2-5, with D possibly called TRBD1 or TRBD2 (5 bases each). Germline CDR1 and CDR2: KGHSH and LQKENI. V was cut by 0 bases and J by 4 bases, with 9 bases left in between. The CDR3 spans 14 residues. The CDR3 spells CASSPPEGRETQYF. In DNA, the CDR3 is TGTGCCAGCTCACCACCTGAGGGGCGAGAGACCCAGTACTTC.

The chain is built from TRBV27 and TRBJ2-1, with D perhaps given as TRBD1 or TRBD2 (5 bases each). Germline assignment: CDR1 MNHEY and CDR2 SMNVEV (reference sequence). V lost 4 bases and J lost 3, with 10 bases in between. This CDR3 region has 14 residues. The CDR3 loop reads CASSSGRFYNEQFF. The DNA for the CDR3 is TGTGCCAGCAGTTCGGGACGATTCTACAATGAGCAGTTCTTC.

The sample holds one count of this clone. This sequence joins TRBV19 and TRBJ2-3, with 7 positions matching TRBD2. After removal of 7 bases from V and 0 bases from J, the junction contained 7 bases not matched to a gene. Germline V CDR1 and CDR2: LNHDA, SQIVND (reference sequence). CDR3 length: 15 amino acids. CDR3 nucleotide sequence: TGTGCCAGTACCCCTAGCGGAATCAGCACAGATACGCAGTATTTT. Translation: CASTPSGISTDTQYF. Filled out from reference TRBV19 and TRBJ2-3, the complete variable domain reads DGGITQSPKYLFRKEGQNVTLSCEQNLNHDAMYWYRQDPGQGLRLIYYSQIVNDFQKGDIAEGYSVSREKKESFPLTVTSAQKNPTAFYLCASTPSGISTDTQYFGPGTRLTVL.

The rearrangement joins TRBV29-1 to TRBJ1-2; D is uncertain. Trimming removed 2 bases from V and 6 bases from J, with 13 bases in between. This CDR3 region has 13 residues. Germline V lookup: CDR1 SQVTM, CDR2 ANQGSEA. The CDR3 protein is CSVEWPGFNGYTF. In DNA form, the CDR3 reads TGCAGCGTTGAATGGCCGGGGTTCAATGGCTACACCTTC.

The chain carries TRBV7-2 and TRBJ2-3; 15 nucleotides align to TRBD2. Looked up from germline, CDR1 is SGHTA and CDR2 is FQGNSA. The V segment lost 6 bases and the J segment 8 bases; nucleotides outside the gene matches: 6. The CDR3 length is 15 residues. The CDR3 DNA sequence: TGTGCCAGCAGACGGACTAGCGGGGGGGTAACTACGCAGTATTTT. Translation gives CASRRTSGGVTTQYF.